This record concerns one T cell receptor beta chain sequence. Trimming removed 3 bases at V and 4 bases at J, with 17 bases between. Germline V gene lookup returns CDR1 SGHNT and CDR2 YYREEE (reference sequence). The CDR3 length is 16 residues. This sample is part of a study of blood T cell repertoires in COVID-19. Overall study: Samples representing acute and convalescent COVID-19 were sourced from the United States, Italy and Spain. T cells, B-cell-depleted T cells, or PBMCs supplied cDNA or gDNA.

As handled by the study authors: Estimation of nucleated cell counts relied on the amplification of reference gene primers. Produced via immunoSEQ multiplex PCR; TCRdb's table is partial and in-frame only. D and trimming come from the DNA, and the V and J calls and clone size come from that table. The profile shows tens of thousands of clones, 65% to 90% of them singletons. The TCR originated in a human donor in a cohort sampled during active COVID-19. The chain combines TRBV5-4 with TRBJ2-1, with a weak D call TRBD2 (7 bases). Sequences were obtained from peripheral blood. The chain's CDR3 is CASSYGGLATYNEQFF. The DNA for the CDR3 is TGTGCCAGCAGCTACGGGGGGCTAGCGACTTACAATGAGCAGTTCTTC.